This T cell receptor (beta chain) comes out of a study of blood T cell repertoires in COVID-19. Study-wide context: Acute and convalescent COVID-19 samples came from the United States, Italy and Spain. PBMCs, B-cell-depleted T cells, or T cells were the source of the cDNA or gDNA that made up the material.

This study enrolled people aged roughly 18 to 100 from about 26 US geographic areas. A PCR-confirmed or clinician-diagnosed COVID-19 case had contacted exposed participants within 2 weeks of entry. Profiling relied on immunoSEQ multiplex PCR, and the TCRdb table lists in-frame clones only, not all of them. The sample lists about 310,000 clones, around 85% occurring once. The sequenced sample consisted of PBMCs or T cells enriched from blood (not recorded which). This receptor was obtained from a woman aged 25 to 45 who had been exposed to COVID-19.

The DNA for the CDR3 is TGTGCCAGCAGCCCCAATGCGGGCACTGAAGCTTTCTTT. It encodes CASSPNAGTEAFF. The chain employs TRBV28 and TRBJ1-1; D remains unclear. This CDR3 spans 13 amino acids. Between the trimmed V and J ends, which lost 6 bases and 4 bases, there was a span of 12 bases. CDR1 MDHEN and CDR2 SYDVKM come from the germline V gene.